A single sample is the source of the 19 T cell receptor beta chains below, sequenced in a study of cytomegalovirus exposure and HLA in healthy donors. Primers for the PCR totalled 60 Vbeta and 13 Jbeta. TCRdb keeps only in-frame clones here, not all; method: immunoSEQ multiplex PCR. Among about 82,000 clones listed, around 70% were seen once. The sequencing sample was made of PBMCs. Every receptor here comes from a woman in her forties or fifties in good health and CMV-seropositive.

This chain links TRBV5-1 with TRBJ1-2; 7 nucleotides line up with TRBD1. Germline CDR1 reads SGHRS; CDR2 reads YFSETQ. This CDR3 is 15 amino acids long. The J segment lost 8 bases and the V segment lost 1 base, leaving 11 bases of the junction unmatched. CDR3 in amino acids: CASSLRNSQGGGYTF. The CDR3 region has the DNA TGCGCCAGCAGCTTGAGGAATAGTCAGGGGGGAGGCTACACCTTC.

The chain recombines TRBV7-9 with TRBJ2-2; D is uncertain. Germline V gene lookup returns CDR1 SEHNR and CDR2 FQNEAQ (reference sequence). V dropped 7 bases and J dropped 0 bases, with 12 bases sitting between them. This CDR3 contains 15 residues. The CDR3, as DNA: TGTGCCAGCACCGTTGTGGGCCCGAACACCGGGGAGCTGTTTTTT. It is translated as CASTVVGPNTGELFF.

This clone turned up a few times. This chain connects TRBV2 to TRBJ1-6; TRBD1 agrees at 10 bases. This CDR3 comprises 16 residues. After removal of 7 bases from V and 10 bases from J, the junction contained 13 bases not matched to a gene. Germline CDR1 is SNHLY and CDR2 is FYNNEI. The CDR3 DNA reads as TGTGCCAGCACGCGCCAGGGGACAGGGGTTCGATCACCCCTCCACTTT. This translates into CASTRQGTGVRSPLHF.

The J gene is TRBJ1-5, the V gene TRBV6-1; 9 bases are a match to TRBD1. V lost 4 bases, J lost 6 bases, and 7 bases stayed unmatched. This CDR3 has 15 amino acids. Germline V CDR1 and CDR2: MNHNS, SASEGT. The CDR3 is CASSVVTGGVQPQHF. The CDR3 coding sequence is TGTGCCAGCAGTGTAGTGACAGGGGGGGTTCAGCCCCAGCATTTT.

The chain's CDR3 is CASTADNSGNTIYF. CDR3 DNA: TGTGCCAGCACCGCAGACAACTCTGGAAACACCATATATTTT. V gene TRBV6-5 combines with J gene TRBJ1-3; no firm D call. The germline V gene encodes CDR1 MNHEY and CDR2 SVGAGI. The CDR3 length is 14 residues. V was shortened by 7 bases and J by 0 bases, with 10 bases between the two germline ends.

This chain joins TRBV2 and TRBJ2-3; 7 bases line up with TRBD2. Trimming removed 7 bases from V and 2 bases from J; junction bases left unmatched: 6. This CDR3 has 14 residues. From germline, CDR1 is SNHLY and CDR2 FYNNEI. The CDR3 nucleotides are TGTGCCAGCAACCAAGCGGGATCCACAGATACGCAGTATTTT. It specifies CASNQAGSTDTQYF.

This clone was detected only once. The rearrangement uses TRBV18 and TRBJ2-3, with 12 positions matching TRBD2. The length of the CDR3 is 16 residues. With 3 bases clipped from V and 0 bases from J, the junction kept 1 base outside the gene matches. The germline V gene encodes CDR1 KGHSH and CDR2 LQKENI. The CDR3 sequence: CASSPGTSGSTDTQYF. The CDR3 region has the DNA TGTGCCAGCTCACCCGGGACTAGCGGGAGCACAGATACGCAGTATTTT.

The chain uses TRBV5-4 and TRBJ2-3, with D hard to call. The CDR3 spans 17 residues. Trimming shortened V by 0 bases and J by 1 base, and 15 bases separated the two germline ends. Germline V CDR1 and CDR2: SGHNT, YYREEE (reference sequence). The CDR3 is CASSLELGIRGTDTQYF. The DNA of the CDR3 is TGTGCCAGCAGCTTGGAGCTTGGCATCCGGGGCACAGATACGCAGTATTTT.

The chain employs TRBV4-1 and TRBJ2-1; 8 nucleotides agree with TRBD2. Germline V gene data show CDR1 as MGHRA and CDR2 as YSYEKL. The CDR3 contains 16 residues. Trimming removed 4 bases from V and 8 bases from J; junction bases left unmatched: 13. In nucleotides, the CDR3 is TGCGCCAGCAGCCCCCGGGTTAGCGGGATAGTTCATGAGCAGTTCTTC. Its protein product is CASSPRVSGIVHEQFF.

The chain carries TRBV27 and TRBJ2-1; D is perhaps TRBD2 (6 bases). CDR3 length: 16 amino acids. Germline CDR1 reads MNHEY; CDR2 reads SMNVEV (reference sequence). Between the trimmed V and J ends, which lost 1 base and 4 bases, there was a span of 14 bases. The CDR3: CASSLLEDYRYNEQFF. CDR3 DNA: TGTGCCAGCAGTTTATTGGAGGACTACCGATACAATGAGCAGTTCTTC.

V usage is TRBV9 and J usage is TRBJ1-1, with TRBD1 as a possible D gene (5 bases). This CDR3 comprises 12 residues. Germline V CDR1 and CDR2: SGDLS, YYNGEE. The V end lost 0 bases, the J end lost 5 bases, and 5 bases lay between the germline ends. The CDR3 sequence: CASSVEGTEAFF. DNA of the CDR3: TGTGCCAGCAGCGTAGAGGGGACTGAAGCTTTCTTT. Full variable domain (rest looked up from reference TRBV9 and TRBJ1-1): DSGVTQTPKHLITATGQRVTLRCSPRSGDLSVYWYQQSLDQGLQFLIQYYNGEERAKGNILERFSAQQFPDLHSELNLSSLELGDSALYFCASSVEGTEAFFGQGTRLTVV.

In this sample, this clone turned up many times. The rearrangement links TRBV9 to TRBJ2-3; unclear D gene. Trimming took 4 bases from V and 4 from J, leaving 7 bases between them. CDR3 length: 12 amino acids. Germline-derived CDR1 and CDR2 are SGDLS and YYNGEE. CDR3 in DNA: TGTGCCAGCAGCTCGCAGTCAGATACGCAGTATTTT. Protein sequence: CASSSQSDTQYF.

The chain joins TRBV27 to TRBJ1-2; D unclear. V was shortened by 0 bases and J by 2 bases, with 10 bases between the two germline ends. CDR1 MNHEY and CDR2 SMNVEV come from the germline V gene (reference sequence). The CDR3 runs to 15 residues. The CDR3 sequence is CASSLSRIGNYGYTF. The CDR3 nucleotides read TGTGCCAGCAGTTTATCGAGGATAGGAAACTATGGCTACACCTTC.

The rearrangement links TRBV29-1 to TRBJ1-2, with a possible D match to TRBD1 (5 bases). CDR1 and CDR2 (germline): SQVTM, ANQGSEA. With 3 bases removed from V and 10 bases from J, the gap between germline ends came to 15 bases. The CDR3 contains 12 residues. The CDR3 sequence: CSVDAGPDHYTF. The DNA for the CDR3 is TGCAGCGTTGATGCGGGGCCCGACCACTACACCTTC.

This chain connects TRBV9 to TRBJ1-4; the D is unclear. Per germline, CDR1 SGDLS and CDR2 YYNGEE. This CDR3 has 14 residues. Trimming left V 0 bases short and J 6 bases short, with 9 bases between. The CDR3 protein is CASSVGHLDEKLFF. The CDR3 DNA follows: TGTGCCAGCAGCGTAGGGCATCTGGATGAAAAACTGTTTTTT.

J is TRBJ2-1 and V is TRBV2; D gene uncertain. The CDR3 extends over 11 amino acids. CDR1 SNHLY and CDR2 FYNNEI come from the germline V gene. Trimming pared 7 bases from V and 6 bases from J, leaving 7 bases between. CDR3 loop: CASNFLNEQFF. In nucleotides, the CDR3 is TGTGCCAGCAACTTCCTCAATGAGCAGTTCTTC.

This clone has just a few counts. This sequence joins TRBV2 and TRBJ2-7, with 10 bases fitting TRBD2. CDR3 length equals 18 residues. Germline trimming cut 3 bases from V and 0 bases from J; bases unmatched to any gene: 11. Germline lookup yields CDR1 SNHLY and CDR2 FYNNEI. Here the CDR3 DNA reads TGTGCCAGCAGTGACCCCAAAGGACTAGCGGTTAGCTCCTACGAGCAGTACTTC. Translating it yields CASSDPKGLAVSSYEQYF. Looking up the rest from reference TRBV2 and TRBJ2-7 gives the full variable domain: EPEVTQTPSHQVTQMGQEVILRCVPISNHLYFYWYRQILGQKVEFLVSFYNNEISEKSEIFDDQFSVERPDGSNFTLKIRSTKLEDSAMYFCASSDPKGLAVSSYEQYFGPGTRLTVT.

This clone has only a few counts. This chain links TRBV5-1 with TRBJ2-1; TRBD1 matches 9 bases. Trimming took 4 bases from V and 9 from J; bases not matched to a gene: 14. The CDR3 has 16 amino acids. From germline, CDR1 is SGHRS and CDR2 YFSETQ. DNA of the CDR3: TGCGCCAGCAGCCTCGCCGCCGGGACAGGGTCTATTGAGCAGTTCTTC. Translated: CASSLAAGTGSIEQFF.

The table lists this clone with a few counts. The chain recombines TRBV6-1 with TRBJ1-4, with D tentatively TRBD1 (5 bases). CDR1 and CDR2 (germline): MNHNS, SASEGT. The V end was cut by 6 bases, the J end by 6 bases, with 11 bases between. The CDR3 runs 13 residues. CDR3 nucleotides: TGTGCCAGCAGGACAGCTGACTATGAAAAACTGTTTTTT. Its translation: CASRTADYEKLFF.